The rows below give T cell receptor beta chains drawn from one sample of a study of blood T cell repertoires in COVID-19. Repertoires were generated with immunoSEQ multiplex PCR, while TCRdb's copy carries only in-frame clones and drops some. Among about 120,000 clones listed, 82% were seen once. The sequencing sample was made of peripheral blood. These receptors were collected from a man between 70 and 80 years old with active or convalescent COVID-19. Both conserved end residues are trimmed from each CDR3. The size entry is marked missing in some rows and otherwise reads once, few, many or a size class.

j_call	v_call	clone_size	cdr3_aa
TRBJ1-1	TRBV5-1	few	ASSLAYRERAF
TRBJ2-2	TRBV9	.	ASSVELATTGELF
TRBJ2-7	TRBV4-1	.	ASSQEQSGTYSYEQY
TRBJ1-1	TRBV14	.	ASSQDYDFIAF
TRBJ2-1	TRBV30	.	AWSVRTNNEQF
TRBJ2-5	TRBV24-1	once	ATSESSGGGETQY
TRBJ1-1	TRBV7-3	.	ASSFRGGTTEAF
TRBJ1-5	TRBV19	.	ASSRDRGNQPQH
TRBJ1-2	TRBV6-2/TRBV6-3	few	ASSYEESYGYT
TRBJ1-1	TRBV5-1	once	ASTFGSGGTEAF
TRBJ2-5	TRBV18	.	ASSPPRGTSGETQY
TRBJ1-2	TRBV25-1	.	ASSKPGQGSPYGYT
TRBJ2-5	TRBV7-3	.	ASSPWDRGGTQY
TRBJ2-3	TRBV24-1	.	ATGGWGQGRPDTQY
TRBJ2-5	TRBV5-4	.	ASRREPSEETQY
TRBJ2-1	TRBV3-1/TRBV3-2	once	ASSQPTGGMYNEQF
TRBJ1-1	TRBV3-1/TRBV3-2	.	ASSQAGTGEAF
TRBJ1-2	TRBV5-4	.	ASSFPGDIGYT
TRBJ1-6	TRBV10-3	.	AIWDRDNSPLH
TRBJ2-3	TRBV5-1	.	ASSESGRNTDTQY
TRBJ1-4	TRBV19	.	ASSSPGEGTEKLF
TRBJ1-3	TRBV10-3	once	AISRQATSGNTIY
TRBJ1-4	TRBV4-3	.	ASSQEGFGNEKLF
TRBJ1-5	TRBV2	once	ASSDGRGEQPQH
TRBJ2-1	TRBV30	.	AWSVRAGANEQF
TRBJ2-7	TRBV5-1	many	ASSGDTGAYEQY
TRBJ1-5	TRBV11-3	.	ASSGQPGQPQH
TRBJ1-2	TRBV10-3	once	AIASPRDYGYT
TRBJ2-3	TRBV5-4	.	ASTFGGGTDTQY
TRBJ2-7	TRBV15	.	ATSRDLGGSNEQY
TRBJ1-4	TRBV3-1/TRBV3-2	.	ASSQADGGEKLF
TRBJ2-2	TRBV7-2	once	ASSLDLAGGIGTGELF
TRBJ1-4	TRBV11-2	.	ASSLGGVEKLF
TRBJ2-1	TRBV7-6	.	ASSLDRGPYNEQF
TRBJ2-2	TRBV30	.	AWGTARNTGELF
TRBJ1-1	TRBV5-1	.	ASSGGQMNTEAF
TRBJ1-3	TRBV18	.	ASSPPQGTNSGNTIY
TRBJ2-7	TRBV7-2	.	ASSGTSGRGPYEQY
TRBJ2-5	TRBV27	.	ASSFTSGSGTQY
TRBJ1-5	TRBV4-1	few	ASSQALLGQGDQPQH